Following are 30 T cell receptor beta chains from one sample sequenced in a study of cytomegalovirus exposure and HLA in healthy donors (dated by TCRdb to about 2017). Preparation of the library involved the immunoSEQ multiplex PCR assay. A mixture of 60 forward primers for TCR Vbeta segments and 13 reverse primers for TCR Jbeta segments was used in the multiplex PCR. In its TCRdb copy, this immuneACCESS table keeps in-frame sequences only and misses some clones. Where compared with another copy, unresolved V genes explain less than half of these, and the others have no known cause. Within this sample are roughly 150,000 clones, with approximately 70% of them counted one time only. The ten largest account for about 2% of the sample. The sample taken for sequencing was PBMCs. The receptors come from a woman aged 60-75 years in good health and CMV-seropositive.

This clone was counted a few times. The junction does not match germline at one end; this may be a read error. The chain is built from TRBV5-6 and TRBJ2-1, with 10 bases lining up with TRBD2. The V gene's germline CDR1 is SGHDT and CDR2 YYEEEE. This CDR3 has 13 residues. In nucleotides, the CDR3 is TGTGCCAGCAGCTTCTCAATAGCGGGAGGTCTCCTCTTC. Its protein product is CASSFSIAGGLLF. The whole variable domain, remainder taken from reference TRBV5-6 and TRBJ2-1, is DAGVTQSPTHLIKTRGQQVTLRCSPKSGHDTVSWYQQALGQGPQFIFQYYEEEERQRGNFPDRFSGHQFPNYSSELNVNALLLGDSALYLCASSFSIAGGLLFGPGTRLTVL.

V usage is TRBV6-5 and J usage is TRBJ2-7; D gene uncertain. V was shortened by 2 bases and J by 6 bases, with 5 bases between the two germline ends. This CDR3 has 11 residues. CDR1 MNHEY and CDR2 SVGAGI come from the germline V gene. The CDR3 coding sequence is TGTGCCAGCAGTTACCTCGGCGAGCAGTACTTC. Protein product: CASSYLGEQYF.

The CDR3 nucleotides are TGTGCCAGCTCCGGCGACGGGGGGCATCAGCCCCAGCATTTT. This gives the protein CASSGDGGHQPQHF. The chain couples TRBV28 to TRBJ1-5; a weak D match, TRBD1 (6 bases). The CDR3 is made up of 14 amino acids. The germline V and J ends were trimmed by 8 bases and 5 bases, with 16 bases remaining between them. Germline assignment: CDR1 MDHEN and CDR2 SYDVKM.

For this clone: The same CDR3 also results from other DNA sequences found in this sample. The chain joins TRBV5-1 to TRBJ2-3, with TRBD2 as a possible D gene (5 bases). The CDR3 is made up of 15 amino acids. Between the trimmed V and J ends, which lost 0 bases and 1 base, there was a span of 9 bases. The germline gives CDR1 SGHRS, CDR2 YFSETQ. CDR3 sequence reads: CASSLGAGGTDTQYF. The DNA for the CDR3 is TGCGCCAGCAGCTTGGGGGCGGGTGGCACAGATACGCAGTATTTT.

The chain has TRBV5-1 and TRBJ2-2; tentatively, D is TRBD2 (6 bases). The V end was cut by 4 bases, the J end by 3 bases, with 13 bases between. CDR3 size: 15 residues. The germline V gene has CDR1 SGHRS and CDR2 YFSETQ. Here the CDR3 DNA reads TGCGCCAGCAGCCGGGATCGGGGGTACACCGGGGAGCTGTTTTTT. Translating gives CASSRDRGYTGELFF.

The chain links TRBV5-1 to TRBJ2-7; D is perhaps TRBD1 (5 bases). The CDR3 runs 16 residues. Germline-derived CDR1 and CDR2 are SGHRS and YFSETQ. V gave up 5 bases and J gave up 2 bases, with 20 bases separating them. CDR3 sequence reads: CASRWGPVAEAYEQYF. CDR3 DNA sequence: TGCGCCAGCAGGTGGGGCCCGGTAGCCGAGGCCTACGAGCAGTACTTC.

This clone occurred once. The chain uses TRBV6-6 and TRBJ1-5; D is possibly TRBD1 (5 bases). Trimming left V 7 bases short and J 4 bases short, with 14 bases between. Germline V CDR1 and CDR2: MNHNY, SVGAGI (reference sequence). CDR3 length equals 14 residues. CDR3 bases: TGTGCCAGCACCAGGGACGGGAGTAATCAGCCCCAGCATTTT. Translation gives CASTRDGSNQPQHF.

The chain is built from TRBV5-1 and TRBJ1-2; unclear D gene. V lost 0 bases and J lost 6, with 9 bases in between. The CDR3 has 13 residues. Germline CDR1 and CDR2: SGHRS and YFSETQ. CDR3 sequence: CASSLVGSDGYTF. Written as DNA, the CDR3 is TGCGCCAGCAGCTTGGTGGGTAGCGATGGCTACACCTTC. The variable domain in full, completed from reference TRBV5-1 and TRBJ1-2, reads KAGVTQTPRYLIKTRGQQVTLSCSPISGHRSVSWYQQTPGQGLQFLFEYFSETQRNKGNFPGRFSGRQFSNSRSEMNVSTLELGDSALYLCASSLVGSDGYTFGSGTRLTVV.

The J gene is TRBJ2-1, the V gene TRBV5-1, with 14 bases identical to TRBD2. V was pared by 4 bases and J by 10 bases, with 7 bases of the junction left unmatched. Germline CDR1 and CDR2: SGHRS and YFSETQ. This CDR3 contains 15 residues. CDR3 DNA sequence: TGCGCCAGCAGCCACGGACTAGCGGGAGGAGAAGAGCAGTTCTTC. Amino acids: CASSHGLAGGEEQFF.

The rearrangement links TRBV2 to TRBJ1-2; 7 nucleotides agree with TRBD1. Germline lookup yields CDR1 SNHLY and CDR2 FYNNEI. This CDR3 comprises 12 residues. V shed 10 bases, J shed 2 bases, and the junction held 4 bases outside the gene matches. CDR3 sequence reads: CATDRDNYGYTF. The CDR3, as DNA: TGTGCCACCGACAGGGACAACTATGGCTACACCTTC.

Here the CDR3 reads CASKPQGSRTEAFF. CDR3 nucleotides: TGTGCCAGCAAACCTCAGGGGAGTAGGACTGAAGCTTTCTTT. V is TRBV7-9 and J is TRBJ1-1, with D maybe TRBD1 (6 bases). The CDR3 extends over 14 amino acids. Germline V CDR1 and CDR2: SEHNR, FQNEAQ (reference sequence). V lost 7 bases, J lost 5 bases, and 17 bases lay in between.

CDR3 bases: TGTGCCAGTAGTATAGCACGGACAGGGGACTACGAGCAGTACTTC. Translated, it gives CASSIARTGDYEQYF. The V and J genes are TRBV19 and TRBJ2-7; 9 bases are a match to TRBD1. Per the germline V gene, CDR1 is LNHDA and CDR2 is SQIVND (reference sequence). J lost 3 bases, V lost 1 base, and 4 bases had no gene match. This CDR3 has 15 residues.

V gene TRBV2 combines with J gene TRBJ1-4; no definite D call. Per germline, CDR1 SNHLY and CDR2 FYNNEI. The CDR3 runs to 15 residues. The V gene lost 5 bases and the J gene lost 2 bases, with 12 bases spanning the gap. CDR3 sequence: CASSSSPRTNEKLFF. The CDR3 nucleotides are TGTGCCAGCAGTTCCAGCCCTAGGACTAATGAAAAACTGTTTTTT.

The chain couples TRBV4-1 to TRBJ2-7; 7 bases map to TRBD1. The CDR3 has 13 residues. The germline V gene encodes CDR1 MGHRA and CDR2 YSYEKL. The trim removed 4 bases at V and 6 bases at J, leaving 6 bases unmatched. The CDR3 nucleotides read TGCGCCAGCAGCCGGGCACAGGGGAGCGAGCAGTACTTC. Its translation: CASSRAQGSEQYF.

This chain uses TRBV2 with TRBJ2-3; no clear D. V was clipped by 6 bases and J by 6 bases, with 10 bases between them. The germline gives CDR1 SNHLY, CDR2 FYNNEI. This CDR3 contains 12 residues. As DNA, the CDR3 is TGTGCCAGCAGCCGAGATGGTGATACGCAGTATTTT. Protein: CASSRDGDTQYF.

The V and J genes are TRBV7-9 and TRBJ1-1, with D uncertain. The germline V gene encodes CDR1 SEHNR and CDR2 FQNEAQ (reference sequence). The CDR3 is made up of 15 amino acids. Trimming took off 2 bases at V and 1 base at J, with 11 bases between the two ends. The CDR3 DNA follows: TGTGCCAGCAGCTTAACGAACAGCCCGAACACTGAAGCTTTCTTT. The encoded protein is CASSLTNSPNTEAFF.

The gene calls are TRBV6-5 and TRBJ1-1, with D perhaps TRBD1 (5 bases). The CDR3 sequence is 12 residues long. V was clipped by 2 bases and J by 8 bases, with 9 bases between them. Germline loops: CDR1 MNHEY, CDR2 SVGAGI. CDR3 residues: CASSYIRGEAFF. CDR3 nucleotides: TGTGCCAGCAGTTACATTAGGGGAGAAGCTTTCTTT.

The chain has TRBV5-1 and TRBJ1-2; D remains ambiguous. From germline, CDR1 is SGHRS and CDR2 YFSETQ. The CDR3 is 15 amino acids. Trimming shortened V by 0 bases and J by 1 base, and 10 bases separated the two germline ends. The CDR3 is CASSLDAVGNYGYTF. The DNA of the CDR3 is TGCGCCAGCAGCTTGGATGCAGTTGGTAACTATGGCTACACCTTC.

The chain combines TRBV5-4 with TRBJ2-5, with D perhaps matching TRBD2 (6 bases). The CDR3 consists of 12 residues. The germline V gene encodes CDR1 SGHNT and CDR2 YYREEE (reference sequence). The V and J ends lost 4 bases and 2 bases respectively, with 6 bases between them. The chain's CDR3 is CASSGLQETQYF. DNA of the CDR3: TGTGCCAGCAGCGGACTACAAGAGACCCAGTACTTC.

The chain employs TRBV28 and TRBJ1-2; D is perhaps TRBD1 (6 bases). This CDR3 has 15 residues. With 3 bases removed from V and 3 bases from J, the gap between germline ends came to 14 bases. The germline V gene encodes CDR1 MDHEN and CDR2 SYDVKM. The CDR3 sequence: CASSLDRREDYGYTF. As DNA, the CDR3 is TGTGCCAGCAGTTTGGACAGACGAGAGGACTATGGCTACACCTTC.

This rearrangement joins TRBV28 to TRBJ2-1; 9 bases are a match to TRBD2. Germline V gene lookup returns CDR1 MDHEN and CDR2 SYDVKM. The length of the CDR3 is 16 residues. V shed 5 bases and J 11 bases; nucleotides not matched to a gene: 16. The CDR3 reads CASSLTVASGIGKQFF. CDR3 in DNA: TGTGCCAGCAGTCTGACGGTGGCTAGCGGGATCGGAAAGCAGTTCTTC.

CDR3 DNA sequence: TGTGCCAGCAGTTCTACAGGGGTTCCCCCCTACGAGCAGTACTTC. It yields the protein CASSSTGVPPYEQYF. The chain carries TRBV6-5 and TRBJ2-7, with 7 nucleotides matching TRBD1. Germline-derived CDR1 and CDR2 are MNHEY and SVGAGI. Unmatched junction bases numbered 8, after V lost 4 bases and J lost 2 bases. This CDR3 is 15 amino acids long.

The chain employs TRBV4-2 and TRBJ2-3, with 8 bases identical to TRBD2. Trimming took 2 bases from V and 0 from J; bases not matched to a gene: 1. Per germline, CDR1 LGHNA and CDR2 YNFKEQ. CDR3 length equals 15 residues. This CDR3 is CASSQLAGSTDTQYF. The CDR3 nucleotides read TGTGCCAGCAGCCAACTAGCGGGTAGCACAGATACGCAGTATTTT.

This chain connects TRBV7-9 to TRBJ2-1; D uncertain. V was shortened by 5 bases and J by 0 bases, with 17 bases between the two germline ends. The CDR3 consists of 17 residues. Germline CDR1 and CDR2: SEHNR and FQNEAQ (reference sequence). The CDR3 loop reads CASSTPTLWSSYNEQFF. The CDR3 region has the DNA TGTGCCAGCAGCACTCCGACTCTCTGGAGCTCCTACAATGAGCAGTTCTTC.

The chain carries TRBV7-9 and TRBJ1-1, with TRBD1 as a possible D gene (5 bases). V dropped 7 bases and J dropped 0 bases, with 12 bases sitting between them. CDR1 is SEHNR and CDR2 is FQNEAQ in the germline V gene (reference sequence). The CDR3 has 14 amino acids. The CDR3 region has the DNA TGTGCCAGCACCCTTTCGGGGGTGAACACTGAAGCTTTCTTT. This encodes CASTLSGVNTEAFF. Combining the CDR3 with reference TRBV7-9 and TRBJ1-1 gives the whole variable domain DTGVSQNPRHKITKRGQNVTFRCDPISEHNRLYWYRQTLGQGPEFLTYFQNEAQLEKSRLLSDRFSAERPKGSFSTLEIQRTEQGDSAMYLCASTLSGVNTEAFFGQGTRLTVV.

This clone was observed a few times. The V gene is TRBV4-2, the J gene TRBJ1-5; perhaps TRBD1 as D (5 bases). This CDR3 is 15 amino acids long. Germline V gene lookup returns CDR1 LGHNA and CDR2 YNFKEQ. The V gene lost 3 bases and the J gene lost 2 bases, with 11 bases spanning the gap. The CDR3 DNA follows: TGTGCCAGCAGCCAGGGGGGATCGGGCAATCAGCCCCAGCATTTT. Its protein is CASSQGGSGNQPQHF.

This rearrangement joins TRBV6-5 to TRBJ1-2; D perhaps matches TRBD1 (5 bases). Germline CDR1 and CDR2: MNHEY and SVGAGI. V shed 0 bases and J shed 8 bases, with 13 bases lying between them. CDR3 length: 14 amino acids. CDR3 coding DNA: TGTGCCAGCAGTTACTCGTCCGGGGCGGGGGGCTACACCTTC. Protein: CASSYSSGAGGYTF.

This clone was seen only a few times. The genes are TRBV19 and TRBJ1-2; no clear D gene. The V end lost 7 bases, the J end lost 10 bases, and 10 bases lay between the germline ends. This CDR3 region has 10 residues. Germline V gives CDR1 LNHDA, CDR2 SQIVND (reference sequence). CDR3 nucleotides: TGTGCCAGTAAGTTCCGGGACTACACCTTC. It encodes CASKFRDYTF.

The CDR3: CASSVVPEGNEQFF. The CDR3 bases are TGTGCCAGCAGCGTCGTCCCGGAGGGGAATGAGCAGTTCTTC. This chain uses TRBV9 with TRBJ2-1; TRBD2 is a possible D gene (6 bases). Germline V gene data show CDR1 as SGDLS and CDR2 as YYNGEE. V was trimmed by 2 bases and J by 7 bases, leaving 13 bases between them. This CDR3 region has 14 residues.

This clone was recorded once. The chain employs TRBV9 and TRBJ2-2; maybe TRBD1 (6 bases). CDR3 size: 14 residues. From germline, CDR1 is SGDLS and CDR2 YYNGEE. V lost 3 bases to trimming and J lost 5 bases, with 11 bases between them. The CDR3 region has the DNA TGTGCCAGCAGCGCAATCGGACAGACCGGGGAGCTGTTTTTT. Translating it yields CASSAIGQTGELFF. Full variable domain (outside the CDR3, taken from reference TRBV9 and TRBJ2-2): DSGVTQTPKHLITATGQRVTLRCSPRSGDLSVYWYQQSLDQGLQFLIQYYNGEERAKGNILERFSAQQFPDLHSELNLSSLELGDSALYFCASSAIGQTGELFFGEGSRLTVL.